Following are 3 T cell receptor beta chains from one sample sequenced in a study of T cells in Graves' hyperthyroidism and ophthalmopathy. Researchers took RNA transcripts and amplified the TCR beta CDR3 regions from them. An initial round of RT-PCR targeting the TCR CDR3 relied on the HTBI primer set. In TCRdb, the multiplex PCR reads were re-called with MiXCR into one record per CDR3 protein. Of under 450,000 distinct CDR3 sequences listed, more than 15% are singletons. The sequencing input was blood. These receptors were taken from a young woman with Graves' hyperthyroidism.

The table lists this clonotype with many counts. V usage is TRBV6-1 and J usage is TRBJ2-5; D is perhaps TRBD1 (5 bases). V was clipped by 6 bases and J by 3 bases, with 17 bases between them. The CDR3 is 15 amino acids. Germline-derived CDR1 and CDR2 are MNHNS and SASEGT. CDR3 loop: CASSPNTAREETQYF. DNA of the CDR3: TGTGCCAGCAGCCCAAACACAGCCAGGGAAGAGACCCAGTACTTC.

The chain couples TRBV30 to TRBJ1-3; the D gene is possibly TRBD1 (5 bases). CDR1 is GTSNPN and CDR2 is SVGIG in the germline V gene (reference sequence). This CDR3 has 13 amino acids. The V end was cut by 3 bases, the J end by 3 bases, with 9 bases between. CDR3 nucleotides: TGTGCCTGGAGAGGGGAAGGTGGAAACACCATATATTTT. Amino acid sequence: CAWRGEGGNTIYF.

A few counts support this clonotype. The V and J genes are TRBV11-2 and TRBJ2-5, with D possibly being TRBD1 (7 bases). This CDR3 has 14 amino acids. Per the germline V gene, CDR1 is SGHAT and CDR2 is FQNNGV. The V end lost 5 bases, the J end lost 4 bases, and 14 bases lay between the germline ends. The CDR3 loop reads CASSRTGEAETQYF. Written as DNA, the CDR3 is TGTGCCAGCAGCCGTACAGGGGAGGCAGAGACCCAGTACTTC.